This T cell receptor (beta chain) is from a study of T cells after yellow fever vaccination (dated by TCRdb to between 2018 and 2021). Turning to the overall study: The SMART-Seq v4 Ultra Low Input RNA kit was used to prepare libraries from fractions with low cell numbers. Blood samples were taken at several timepoints before and after primary and secondary immunization, and bulk PBMC replicates and cell subsets were isolated. Two healthy male donors, one aged 18 to 30 and one aged 30 to 40 years, were included in the cohort. Bulk TCR alpha and beta repertoires were sequenced longitudinally to track T-cell clones before and after primary and booster YFV17D yellow fever vaccination. Study-wide findings and limitations: Computational filtering was needed because FACS-sorted repertoires could contain abundant contaminating clonotypes from the bulk population. After the booster, most of the clones that had expanded following primary vaccination were detected again (96% of CD4 and roughly 90% of CD8), which suggests that memory was broadly maintained. Only a couple of donors were included in the study, so the extent to which the findings can be generalized is limited. A small fraction of clonotypes appeared in both the CD4 and CD8 compartments, likely as a result of convergent recombination. The secondary T-cell response was weaker than the primary response but faster, peaking on day 5 instead of day 15.

This clonotype was detected ten times or more. Its antigen is unknown. No per-base quality is available; no much larger clone lies one base away. TCRdb names Illumina NovaSeq 6000 as the instrument used. Synthesis of TCR cDNA relied on 5'RACE template switching, a step that introduced a universal primer site along with unique molecular identifiers. cDNA synthesis was primed from both the TCR alpha and TCR beta constant segments. Library amplification involved two PCR steps, and the second step added sample barcodes and sequencing adapters. Sequencing of libraries was performed on Illumina HiSeq 2500 (2x100 bp) or NovaSeq (2x150 bp). In the paper's pipeline: Reads were demultiplexed and collapsed into UMI consensus sequences with MIGEC, and V(D)J alignment was performed with MiXCR. Clonotypes responding to the vaccine were identified with edgeR on replicate PBMC samples, with the criteria of FDR below 0.01 and a log2 fold change above 5 up to day 15. Bulk clonotypes were assigned CD4 or CD8 identity according to which sequenced CD4 or CD8 repertoire held them at higher abundance. In TCRdb, the public reads were trimmed at Q25 with fastp and aligned with MiXCR, with productive beta chains retained. Rows with a matching CDR3 protein are joined into one entry that keeps the most common DNA and genes. The V and J calls follow TCRdb's processing rather than the paper's. The sample contains 300,000 to 400,000 distinct CDR3 sequences, almost 4% of them found a single time. The ten largest clones take up approximately 24% of the sample.

Reading the label with the study, this specimen's treatment or condition is: live attenuated yellow fever vaccine strain. At each blood-draw timepoint, two biological replicates of bulk PBMCs were obtained. PBMCs were isolated from peripheral blood using a standard Ficoll-Paque protocol. RNA was extracted with TriZol from bulk PBMCs, CD4 and CD8 fractions, and dextramer-positive and dextramer-negative fractions. The CDR3 contains 13 residues, cysteine and phenylalanine counted. Only the CDR3 DNA is retained, 39 bases long and in frame from the first base. Via the germline V gene (reference sequence), CDR1 is SEHNR and CDR2 FQNEAQ. Trimming costs V 1 base and J 7 bases, and their ends lie 10 bases apart.

The TCR sequence derives from a man aged 18 to 29 who received the YFV17D yellow fever vaccine. Recombination joined TRBV7-9 with TRBJ1-2, with no confidently assigned D gene. Sequencing was performed on PBMCs, taken 5 days after the yellow fever booster vaccination. The CDR3 reads CASSLVGVGGYTF. The nucleotide sequence is TGTGCCAGCAGCTTAGTGGGTGTTGGTGGCTACACCTTC.